This TCR beta chain was retrieved from a study of T cells of healthy individuals. TCRdb reanalysed the 5' RACE reads using MiXCR and keeps one entry per CDR3 protein. In the table there are 95,000 to 100,000 distinct CDR3 sequences, roughly 15% of which are singletons. Germline CDR1 is KGHSH and CDR2 is LQKENI. This CDR3 spans 15 amino acids. The junction had 3 bases not matched to a gene; V was cut back by 3 bases and J by 9 bases. The rearrangement links TRBV18 to TRBJ2-2; 14 bases fit TRBD2. This sequence was found in a human donor in good health. In DNA, the CDR3 is TGTGCCAGCTCACCTGGGACTAGCGGGAGCTGGGAGCTGTTTTTT. Translation gives CASSPGTSGSWELFF. Full variable domain (remainder filled in from reference TRBV18 and TRBJ2-2): NAGVMQNPRHLVRRRGQEARLRCSPMKGHSHVYWYRQLPEEGLKFMVYLQKENIIDESGMPKERFSAEFPKEGPSILRIQQVVRGDSAAYFCASSPGTSGSWELFFGEGSRLTVL.